Below are 11 T cell receptor beta chains sequenced from a single sample in a study of cytomegalovirus exposure and HLA in healthy donors. Profiling relied on immunoSEQ multiplex PCR, and the TCRdb table lists in-frame clones only, not all of them. The repertoire holds some 290,000 clones, approximately 86% seen once, with approximately 0.95% in the top ten. The sequencing input was PBMCs. The receptors were gathered from a man between 25 and 39 years old in good health and CMV-seronegative.

V usage is TRBV18 and J usage is TRBJ2-5; D is undetermined. The CDR3 length is 11 residues. Between the trimmed V and J ends, which lost 5 bases and 5 bases, there was a span of 6 bases. The V gene's germline CDR1 is KGHSH and CDR2 LQKENI. The chain's CDR3 is CASSVDETQYF. The CDR3 region has the DNA TGTGCCAGCTCAGTAGATGAGACCCAGTACTTC.

The chain recombines TRBV11-2 with TRBJ2-7, with D perhaps TRBD1 (5 bases). The ends were cut back, 4 bases at V and 2 bases at J, with 6 bases in the middle. CDR3 size: 12 residues. Germline loops: CDR1 SGHAT, CDR2 FQNNGV. The CDR3 loop is CASSWGPYEQYF. CDR3 DNA sequence: TGTGCCAGCAGCTGGGGCCCCTACGAGCAGTACTTC.

Notes on this clone: A junction end diverges from the germline sequence, so it may reflect a read error. The chain carries TRBV5-4 and TRBJ2-3; maybe TRBD1 (6 bases). The CDR3 length is 14 residues. Germline V lookup: CDR1 SGHNT, CDR2 YYREEE (reference sequence). This CDR3 is CASRLDRFTDTQYF. The CDR3 nucleotides are TGTGCCAGCAGATTGGACAGATTCACAGATACGCAGTATTTT.

The J gene is TRBJ2-5, the V gene TRBV25-1; 12 positions agree with TRBD1. This CDR3 has 17 amino acids. After removal of 2 bases from V and 4 bases from J, the junction contained 8 bases not matched to a gene. In germline, CDR1 is MGHDK, CDR2 SYGVNS. CDR3 amino acids: CASSEVRGTGGRETQYF. CDR3 bases: TGTGCCAGCAGTGAAGTCCGGGGGACAGGGGGCAGAGAGACCCAGTACTTC.

This clone was recorded only once. The V gene is TRBV5-1, the J gene TRBJ1-2; D is possibly TRBD1 (5 bases). Between the trimmed V and J ends, which lost 0 bases and 4 bases, there was a span of 10 bases. This CDR3 contains 14 residues. The germline CDR1 and CDR2 sequences are SGHRS and YFSETQ. The CDR3 DNA follows: TGCGCCAGCAGCTTGGTAGGGGCCGGCTATGGCTACACCTTC. Translating gives CASSLVGAGYGYTF.

The genes are TRBV21-1 and TRBJ2-7; the table's D call, TRBD2, has no DNA check behind it. TRBV21-1 is a listed pseudogene. The CDR3 loop spans 15 amino acids. The CDR3 DNA is TGTGCCAGCAGCACCTCCGGGATCCGTCTCTACGAGCAGTACTTC. The encoded protein is CASSTSGIRLYEQYF.

The genes are TRBV5-1 and TRBJ2-2, with 9 bases fitting TRBD1. The CDR3 consists of 15 residues. V was clipped by 4 bases and J by 4 bases; unmatched bases: 5. In germline, CDR1 is SGHRS, CDR2 YFSETQ. CDR3 amino acids: CASSTGQGGTGELFF. The CDR3 coding sequence is TGCGCCAGCAGCACGGGACAGGGAGGCACCGGGGAGCTGTTTTTT.

This clone was counted a single time. J is TRBJ2-1 and V is TRBV2; 12 bases align to TRBD2. Germline V lookup: CDR1 SNHLY, CDR2 FYNNEI. Trimming took 6 bases from V and 14 from J; bases not matched to a gene: 17. CDR3 length equals 16 residues. CDR3 region: CASRETLAGGPQREFF. DNA of the CDR3: TGTGCCAGCAGGGAAACTCTAGCGGGGGGGCCCCAACGAGAGTTCTTC.

V gene TRBV7-2 combines with J gene TRBJ2-2, with TRBD1 matching 8 bases. The V gene end was trimmed by 3 bases and the J gene end by 5 bases; junction bases not matched to a gene: 8. CDR3 length equals 16 residues. Germline-derived CDR1 and CDR2 are SGHTA and FQGNSA. CDR3 nucleotide sequence: TGTGCCAGCAGCTTCCCTGGACAGGGTCTAACCGGGGAGCTGTTTTTT. This encodes CASSFPGQGLTGELFF.

As DNA, the CDR3 is TGCGCCAGCAGCTTGTACCGGGACAGACATCATAAGCAGTACTTC. Translation gives CASSLYRDRHHKQYF. This sequence joins TRBV5-1 and TRBJ2-7; 7 positions match TRBD1. The CDR3 extends over 15 amino acids. Germline V gives CDR1 SGHRS, CDR2 YFSETQ. The junction had 12 bases not matched to a gene; V was cut back by 1 base and J by 8 bases. The full variable domain, rest sourced from reference TRBV5-1 and TRBJ2-7, is KAGVTQTPRYLIKTRGQQVTLSCSPISGHRSVSWYQQTPGQGLQFLFEYFSETQRNKGNFPGRFSGRQFSNSRSEMNVSTLELGDSALYLCASSLYRDRHHKQYFGPGTRLTVT.

The rearrangement uses TRBV6-1 and TRBJ2-7, with D unclear. V gave up 5 bases and J gave up 4 bases, with 9 bases separating them. This CDR3 has 12 amino acids. Germline V gene lookup returns CDR1 MNHNS and CDR2 SASEGT. As DNA, the CDR3 is TGTGCCAGCAGTCTCCCTAAATACGAGCAGTACTTC. This gives the protein CASSLPKYEQYF.